This T cell receptor (beta chain) was sequenced in a study of blood T cell repertoires in COVID-19. The overall study: Whether acute or convalescent, the COVID-19 samples came from the United States, Italy and Spain. T cells, B-cell-depleted T cells, or PBMCs supplied cDNA or gDNA.

The CDR3 is 16 amino acids. Trimming took 0 bases from V and 0 from J, leaving 9 bases between them. Germline CDR1 reads SGHTA; CDR2 reads FQGNSA. Authors' methods: The assay estimated nucleated cells by amplifying reference gene primers. Repertoires were generated with immunoSEQ multiplex PCR, while TCRdb's copy carries only in-frame clones and drops some. Clonal size and the V and J genes are those of that table, whereas D and trimming came from the DNA. The profile shows roughly 310,000 clones, approximately 87% of them singletons. The source is a woman in her 50s with active or convalescent COVID-19. V is TRBV7-2 and J is TRBJ1-3; unclear D gene. The sequenced material came from peripheral blood. CDR3 coding DNA: TGTGCCAGCAGCTTAGCATTTCTAGACTCTGGAAACACCATATATTTT. Protein: CASSLAFLDSGNTIYF.